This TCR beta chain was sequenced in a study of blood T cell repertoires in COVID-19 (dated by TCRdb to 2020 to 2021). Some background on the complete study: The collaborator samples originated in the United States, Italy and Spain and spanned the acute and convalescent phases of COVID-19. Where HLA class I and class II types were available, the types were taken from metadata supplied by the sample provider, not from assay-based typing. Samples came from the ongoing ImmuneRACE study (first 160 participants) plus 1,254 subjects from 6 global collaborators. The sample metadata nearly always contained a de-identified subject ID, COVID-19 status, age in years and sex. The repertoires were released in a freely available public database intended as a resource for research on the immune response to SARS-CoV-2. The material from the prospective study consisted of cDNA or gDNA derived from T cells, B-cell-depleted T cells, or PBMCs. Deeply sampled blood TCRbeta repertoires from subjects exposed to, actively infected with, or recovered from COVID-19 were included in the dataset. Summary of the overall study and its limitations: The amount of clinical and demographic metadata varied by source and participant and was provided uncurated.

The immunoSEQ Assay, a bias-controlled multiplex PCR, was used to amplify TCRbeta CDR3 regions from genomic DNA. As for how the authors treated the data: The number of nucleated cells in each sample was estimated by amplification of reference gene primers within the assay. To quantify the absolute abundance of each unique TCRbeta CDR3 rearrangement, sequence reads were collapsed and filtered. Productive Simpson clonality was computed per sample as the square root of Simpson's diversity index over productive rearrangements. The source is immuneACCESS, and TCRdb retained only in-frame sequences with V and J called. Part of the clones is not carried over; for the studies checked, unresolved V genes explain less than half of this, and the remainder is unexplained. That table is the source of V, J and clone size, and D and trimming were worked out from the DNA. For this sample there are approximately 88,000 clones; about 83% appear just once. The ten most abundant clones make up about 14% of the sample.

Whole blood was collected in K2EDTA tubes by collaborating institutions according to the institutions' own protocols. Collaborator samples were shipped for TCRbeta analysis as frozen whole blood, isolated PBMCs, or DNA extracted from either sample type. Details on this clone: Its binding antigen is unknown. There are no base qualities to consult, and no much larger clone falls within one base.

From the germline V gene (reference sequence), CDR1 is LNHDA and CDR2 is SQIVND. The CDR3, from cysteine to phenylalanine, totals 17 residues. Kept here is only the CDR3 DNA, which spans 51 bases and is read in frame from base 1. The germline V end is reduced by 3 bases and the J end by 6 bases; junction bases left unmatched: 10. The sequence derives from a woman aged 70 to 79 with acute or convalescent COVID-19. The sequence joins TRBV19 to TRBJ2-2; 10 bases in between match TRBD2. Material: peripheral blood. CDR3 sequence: CASSIVSGGALPGELFF. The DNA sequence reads TGTGCCAGTAGTATCGTAAGCGGGGGGGCCCTGCCCGGGGAGCTGTTTTTT.